The T cell receptor (beta chain) under discussion was sequenced for a study of T cell changes during pregnancy in multiple sclerosis. The method was immunoSEQ multiplex PCR; TCRdb's version includes in-frame clones alone and lacks a portion of them. The table has about 69,000 clones, around 92% seen once. The V and J ends lost 2 bases and 1 base respectively, with 9 bases between them. The CDR3 has 15 amino acids. Germline CDR1 and CDR2: MGHRA and YSYEKL. The source of this sequence is a female donor in good health, enrolled as a control in a pregnancy study. Sequenced material: peripheral blood, taken in the third trimester of pregnancy. V usage is TRBV4-1 and J usage is TRBJ1-5; D unclear. CDR3 sequence: CASSQSRESNQPQHF. Here the CDR3 DNA reads TGCGCCAGCAGCCAAAGTCGGGAAAGCAATCAGCCCCAGCATTTT.